This TCR beta chain was identified during a study of naive and memory T cell subsets. Findings of the study overall: TCR counts from RNA may reflect activation-linked expression changes. A few larger clonotypes appeared in naive repertoires, especially CD8, possibly memory cells re-expressing CD45RA.

V shed 7 bases and J shed 3 bases, with 18 bases lying between them. The CDR3 runs to 14 residues. Germline V gene data show CDR1 as SQVTM and CDR2 as ANQGSEA. An equimolar mix of two oligonucleotides served as the beta constant-region primer for TRBC1 and TRBC2. The ligated cDNA underwent four PCR rounds using SP2 and nested alpha and beta constant-region primers. TCRdb ran MiXCR on the UMI-ligation and nested PCR reads and lists one entry per CDR3 protein. Of roughly 97,000 distinct CDR3 sequences in the sample, about 14% were seen once. Only a few counts were recorded for this clonotype. Its antigen is not known.

Sequencing was performed on naive CD8+ T cells from blood. The V call is TRBV29-1, the J call TRBJ1-1; a weak D match, TRBD1 (5 bases). The receptor was derived from a human donor in good health. The CDR3 DNA follows: TGCAGCGCCGTACCCGCTCGAGGGGACACTGAAGCTTTCTTT. Its protein product is CSAVPARGDTEAFF.